What follows are 15 T cell receptor delta chains derived from one specimen sequenced in a study of gamma-delta T cells after stem cell transplantation. TCRdb reprocessed the RT-PCR reads through CATT. Of under 2,000 delta-chain clones listed, about 17% are singletons. The sequenced sample consisted of gamma-delta T cells. Receptors were obtained from a human donor. It is not recorded whose cells these are; they may come from a transplant donor.

In regard to this clone: This likely traces to a read error, being one base from a far larger clone. At the DNA level, this CDR3 is encoded by other sequences in the same sample as well. This chain uses TRDV2 with TRDJ3, with 8 bases aligning to TRDD3. The CDR3 has 22 residues. CDR1 GEAIGNYY and CDR2 EKD come from the germline V gene. CDR3 amino acids: CACDTGDLLGAASSWDTRQMFF. The CDR3 coding sequence is TGTGCCTGTGACACCGGGGATTTACTGGGGGCTGCGAGCTCCTGGGACACACGACAGATGTTTTTC.

About this clone: The mismatch at residue 11 between this DNA's translation and the TCRdb protein of a much larger clone likely reflects a read error; the protein shown is translated from the DNA. The chain couples TRDV2 to TRDJ3; TRDD3 matches at 11 bases. Germline CDR1 and CDR2: GEAIGNYY and EKD. This CDR3 has 18 residues. V shed 2 bases and J 5 bases; nucleotides not matched to a gene: 7. The CDR3 sequence: CACDNTGGYSRDTRQMFF. DNA for the CDR3: TGTGCCTGTGACAATACTGGGGGATATTCCCGGGACACCCGACAGATGTTTTTC.

To note about this clone: This likely came from a read error, as a far larger clone is one base away. This chain links TRDV2 with TRDJ1; D is uncertain. The V end was cut by 3 bases, the J end by 0 bases, with 13 bases between. CDR1 GEAIGNYY and CDR2 EKD come from the germline V gene. CDR3 length: 15 residues. CDR3 in amino acids: CACDPMELNTDKLIF. DNA of the CDR3: TGTGCCTGTGACCCGATGGAGTTAAACACCGATAAACTCATCTTT.

This clone ranks as large. V usage is TRDV2 and J usage is TRDJ1, with D possibly TRDD3 on 6 matching bases. Trimming cost V 3 bases and J 1 base, with 17 bases left between them. The CDR3 has 16 residues. Germline V gene lookup returns CDR1 GEAIGNYY and CDR2 EKD. The CDR3 DNA sequence: TGTGCCTGTGACTCCTCTTTTGGGGGGTCCACCGATAAACTCATCTTT. Encoded protein: CACDSSFGGSTDKLIF.

Of note for this clone: A read error likely explains this, since a far larger clone differs by one base. The J gene is TRDJ1, the V gene TRDV2; 8 nucleotides agree with TRDD3. V dropped 3 bases and J dropped 2; count of bases not matched to a gene: 10. Germline CDR1 GEAIGNYY, CDR2 EKD. This CDR3 has 16 residues. This CDR3 reads CACDPVGDWRTDKLIF. The CDR3 DNA follows: TGTGCCTGTGACCCAGTGGGGGATTGGAGGACCGATAAACTCATCTTT.

Concerning this clone: This likely reflects a read error, since a far larger clone is one base away. CDR3 nucleotides: TGTGCCTGTGACACCGTGTCACTACTGGGGGATAGAAGGGGGAACACCGATAAACGCATCTTT. Translated: CACDTVSLLGDRRGNTDKRIF. The chain couples TRDV2 to TRDJ1, with 11 bases matching TRDD3. There are 21 residues in the CDR3. Germline CDR1 reads GEAIGNYY; CDR2 reads EKD.

Of note for this clone: The protein TCRdb lists belongs to a much larger clone and differs from this DNA's translation at residue 5, which points to a read error; the protein shown is made from the DNA. Distinct nucleotide sequences in the sample also encode this CDR3. The chain links TRDV2 to TRDJ1; 9 positions match TRDD3. The J segment lost 0 bases and the V segment lost 1 base, leaving 8 bases of the junction unmatched. Germline-derived CDR1 and CDR2 are GEAIGNYY and EKD. CDR3 length equals 17 residues. Here the CDR3 DNA reads TGTGCCTGTGACACTGTACTGGGGGACTCACACACCGATAAACTCATCTTT. It yields the protein CACDTVLGDSHTDKLIF.

This clone rates as medium-sized (0.01 to 0.1%). The V gene is TRDV2, the J gene TRDJ1, with 11 nucleotides matching TRDD3. Germline-derived CDR1 and CDR2 are GEAIGNYY and EKD. This CDR3 comprises 22 residues. The V gene end was trimmed by 0 bases and the J gene end by 1 base; junction bases not matched to a gene: 21. CDR3 coding DNA: TGTGCCTGTGACACCGTTAAATTTGGGGGATACGCAAGTCAATCGGGCACCGATAAACTCATCTTT. Translated, it gives CACDTVKFGGYASQSGTDKLIF.

A remark on this clone: This DNA translates differently at residue 12 from the TCRdb protein, which is that of a much larger clone; a read error is likely, and the protein shown is the DNA's own translation. The rearrangement joins TRDV2 to TRDJ1; 7 positions match TRDD3. The CDR3 is made up of 20 amino acids. Germline-derived CDR1 and CDR2 are GEAIGNYY and EKD. Trimming took 3 bases from V and 1 from J; bases not matched to a gene: 22. In nucleotides, the CDR3 is TGTGCCTGTGACTTGATGTCGGCGGGGCTGGGGGTTACATCCACCGATAAACTCATCTTT. The encoded protein is CACDLMSAGLGVTSTDKLIF.

Points on this clone: A single base separates this from a much larger clone, so it may be a read error. This CDR3 is also generated by other DNA sequences in the sample. The chain is built from TRDV2 and TRDJ1; D is undetermined. Germline V gene data show CDR1 as GEAIGNYY and CDR2 as EKD. This CDR3 contains 16 residues. Trimming stripped 3 bases from V and 0 bases from J, with 16 bases between. The CDR3 reads CACDPVLSEYTDKLIF. In nucleotides, the CDR3 is TGTGCCTGTGACCCGGTACTATCTGAGTACACCGATAAACTCATCTTT.

This clone is large in the sample. Distinct nucleotide sequences in the sample also encode this CDR3. The chain recombines TRDV2 with TRDJ1, with 7 bases fitting TRDD3. CDR1 is GEAIGNYY, CDR2 EKD, per germline. Unmatched junction bases numbered 15, after V lost 3 bases and J lost 0 bases. CDR3 size: 18 residues. CDR3 protein: CACDPIQTGDRYTDKLIF. Written as DNA, the CDR3 is TGTGCCTGTGACCCTATCCAGACTGGGGACCGCTACACCGATAAACTCATCTTT.

In its sample, this clone is medium-sized. One base separates it from a far larger clone, so it is likely a read error. The CDR3 loop is CACGLMSAGLGDTSTDKLIF. CDR3 nucleotides: TGTGCCTGTGGCTTGATGTCGGCGGGGCTGGGGGATACATCCACCGATAAACTCATCTTT. V and J are TRDV2 and TRDJ1; 11 bases agree with TRDD3. After removal of 5 bases from V and 1 base from J, the junction contained 20 bases not matched to a gene. Germline V gene sequence: CDR1 GEAIGNYY, CDR2 EKD. CDR3 size: 20 residues.

This clone is medium-sized. This chain uses TRDV2 with TRDJ1; 8 bases are a match to TRDD3. The CDR3 covers 19 residues. V was pared by 0 bases and J by 0 bases, with 14 bases of the junction left unmatched. From germline, CDR1 is GEAIGNYY and CDR2 EKD. In nucleotides, the CDR3 is TGTGCCTGTGACACCCTCTTAAGTACTGGGGGCCTGTACACCGATAAACTCATCTTT. Translated, it gives CACDTLLSTGGLYTDKLIF.

The count of this clone is one. A single base separates this from a much larger clone, so it may be a read error. This same CDR3 is encoded by further DNA sequences in the sample. The chain links TRDV2 to TRDJ1, with 8 nucleotides matching TRDD3. The CDR3 covers 23 residues. V lost 0 bases to trimming and J lost 0 bases; unmatched junction nucleotides: 26. The germline CDR1 and CDR2 sequences are GEAIGNYY and EKD. CDR3 in amino acids: CACDTLAALRALGAASYTDKLIF. The DNA for the CDR3 is TGTGCCTGTGACACCCTAGCCGCTCTGAGGGCACTGGGGGCAGCCTCGTACACCGATAAACTCATCTTT.

As concerns this clone: A far more abundant clone sits one base away, making this likely a read error. V and J are TRDV2 and TRDJ1; 12 bases match TRDD3. V lost 0 bases to trimming and J lost 0 bases; unmatched junction nucleotides: 25. CDR3 length equals 24 residues. The germline V gene encodes CDR1 GEAIGNYY and CDR2 EKD. CDR3 amino acids: CACDTAWGIRGSGIPTHNTDKLIF. The CDR3 DNA reads as TGTGCCTGTGACACCGCCTGGGGGATACGGGGCAGTGGAATTCCCACCCACAACACCGATAAACTCATCTTT.